Listed below are T cell receptor beta chains from one sample, sequenced in a study of cytomegalovirus exposure and HLA in healthy donors. Only in-frame clones appear in the TCRdb table, and some are missing; sequencing was by immunoSEQ multiplex PCR. Counted here are 200,000 to 250,000 clones, 65% to 80% occurring once; the ten biggest clones make up 0.22%. Sample: PBMCs. The receptors were gathered from a girl aged 2-9 years in good health and CMV-seronegative. Both conserved end residues are part of each CDR3. Fields, in order: clone size, V gene, D gene, J gene, CDR3 protein, CDR3 DNA. The D gene is left open where the match is weak. Clone size, where shown, is once, few, many, or a class for clones that have expanded.

NA	TRBV5-4	TRBD1	TRBJ1-3	CASSSPGQGNTIYF	TGTGCCAGCAGCTCCCCGGGACAGGGAAACACCATATATTTT
NA	TRBV6-6	TRBD1	TRBJ2-5	CASSSLDRGQTQYF	TGTGCCAGCAGTTCCCTTGACAGGGGACAGACCCAGTACTTC
NA	TRBV19	TRBD1	TRBJ1-5	CATSPWDRGNQPQHF	TGTGCCACGAGCCCGTGGGACAGGGGCAATCAGCCCCAGCATTTT
NA	TRBV5-1	NA	TRBJ1-3	CASTPIQGSGTIYF	TGCGCCAGCACCCCGATACAGGGTTCGGGCACCATATATTTT
NA	TRBV4-1	NA	TRBJ2-4	CASSQVLAAKNIQYF	TGCGCCAGCAGCCAAGTTCTAGCGGCCAAAAACATTCAGTACTTC
NA	TRBV2	NA	TRBJ1-1	CASTRETPNTEAFF	TGTGCCAGCACCCGTGAAACACCGAACACTGAAGCTTTCTTT
NA	TRBV7-9	NA	TRBJ1-1	CASSLRQENTEAFF	TGTGCCAGCAGCTTAAGACAGGAGAACACTGAAGCTTTCTTT
few	TRBV29-1	TRBD1	TRBJ2-1	CSAAGQGHNEQFF	TGCAGCGCCGCGGGACAGGGTCACAATGAGCAGTTCTTC
NA	TRBV13	NA	TRBJ2-5	CASRPRQEETQYF	TGTGCCAGCAGACCGAGACAGGAAGAGACCCAGTACTTC
NA	TRBV5-1	TRBD1	TRBJ2-1	CASSLFKTGLSDNEQFF	TGCGCCAGCAGCCTATTTAAGACAGGGCTCTCCGACAATGAGCAGTTCTTC
NA	TRBV19	NA	TRBJ2-7	CASSTTLGRSYEQYF	TGTGCCAGTAGTACCACCCTTGGGCGCTCCTACGAGCAGTACTTC
once	TRBV15	NA	TRBJ2-1	CATSRGPTGPQFF	TGTGCCACCAGCAGAGGCCCGACAGGTCCGCAGTTCTTC
NA	TRBV4-1	TRBD1	TRBJ2-7	CASSKPGQGYEQYF	TGCGCCAGCAGCAAACCGGGACAGGGTTACGAGCAGTACTTC
NA	TRBV2	NA	TRBJ1-6	CASKVFFSTYNSPLHF	TGTGCCAGCAAGGTTTTTTTTAGCACCTATAATTCACCCCTCCACTTT
NA	TRBV7-2	NA	TRBJ1-6	CASSLVPGRTSPLHF	TGTGCCAGCAGCTTAGTTCCAGGGAGGACTTCACCCCTCCACTTT
few	TRBV25-1	TRBD2	TRBJ2-2	CASSVIAGGKDTGELFF	TGTGCCAGCAGTGTTATAGCGGGAGGGAAGGACACCGGGGAGCTGTTTTTT
NA	TRBV7-9	TRBD1	TRBJ2-7	CASSATGLGDEQYF	TGTGCCAGCAGCGCGACAGGGTTGGGCGACGAGCAGTACTTC
NA	TRBV7-2	NA	TRBJ2-7	CASSFGVGSYEQYF	TGTGCCAGCAGCTTTGGAGTTGGCTCCTACGAGCAGTACTTC
few	TRBV7-3	NA	TRBJ1-1	CASSPDPWTANTEAFF	TGTGCCAGCAGTCCCGACCCATGGACAGCGAACACTGAAGCTTTCTTT
NA	TRBV5-4	NA	TRBJ1-4	CASSGGTHTNEKLFF	TGTGCCAGCAGCGGGGGGACCCATACGAATGAAAAACTGTTTTTT
NA	TRBV10-1	NA	TRBJ1-1	CASSGPGTEAFF	TGCGCCAGCAGTGGTCCGGGAACTGAAGCTTTCTTT
NA	TRBV5-4	TRBD2	TRBJ2-7	CASSLGGSGGAASSYEQYF	TGTGCCAGCAGCTTAGGGGGTAGCGGGGGGGCGGCTAGCTCCTACGAGCAGTACTTC
few	TRBV19	NA	TRBJ1-4	CASSTPSGAVGKLFF	TGTGCCAGTAGTACGCCATCCGGTGCGGTGGGTAAACTGTTTTTT
NA	TRBV30	TRBD1	TRBJ1-5	CAWDRGQGWGPQHF	TGTGCCTGGGACCGGGGACAGGGCTGGGGGCCCCAGCATTTT
NA	TRBV27	NA	TRBJ2-7	CASSSAGWMSYEQYF	TGTGCCAGCAGTTCTGCGGGCTGGATGTCCTACGAGCAGTACTTC
many	TRBV10-2	NA	TRBJ2-7	CASSESWGPYEQYF	TGCGCCAGCAGTGAGTCTTGGGGCCCCTACGAGCAGTACTTC
NA	TRBV19	NA	TRBJ2-7	CASSTRTTRYEQYF	TGTGCCAGTAGTACACGGACAACCCGCTACGAGCAGTACTTC
NA	TRBV19	NA	TRBJ2-7	CASSIELYYEQYF	TGTGCCAGTAGTATAGAACTATACTACGAGCAGTACTTC
NA	TRBV27	TRBD2	TRBJ2-7	CASSASGVYEQYF	TGTGCCAGCAGCGCTAGCGGGGTCTACGAGCAGTACTTC
NA	TRBV19	NA	TRBJ2-1	CASSIGLGSGEQFF	TGTGCCAGTAGTATCGGACTGGGGAGTGGTGAGCAGTTCTTC
few	TRBV7-9	NA	TRBJ2-3	CSSSPSTDTQYF	TGTTCCAGCAGCCCGAGCACAGATACGCAGTATTTT
NA	TRBV2	NA	TRBJ1-1	CASGRSEAFF	TGTGCCAGCGGCAGGTCTGAAGCTTTCTTT
NA	TRBV9	NA	TRBJ1-2	CASSAEQVGYGYTF	TGTGCCAGCAGCGCCGAACAGGTCGGGTATGGCTACACCTTC
NA	TRBV6-5	NA	TRBJ2-7	CASRSYEQYF	TGTGCCAGCAGATCATACGAGCAGTACTTC
NA	TRBV5-1	NA	TRBJ1-1	CASSLTAVTEAFF	TGCGCCAGCAGCTTGACGGCGGTGACTGAAGCTTTCTTT
few	TRBV5-4	NA	TRBJ1-1	CASSSQIPNTEAFF	TGTGCCAGCAGCTCACAGATACCGAACACTGAAGCTTTCTTT
NA	TRBV4-1	NA	TRBJ1-2	CASSPSQGAYGYTF	TGCGCCAGCAGCCCATCACAGGGTGCCTATGGCTACACCTTC
once	TRBV2	NA	TRBJ1-1	CASSEASARGGTEAFF	TGTGCCAGCAGTGAAGCTTCTGCCAGGGGAGGGACTGAAGCTTTCTTT
NA	TRBV29-1	NA	TRBJ2-1	CSVVTGNEQFF	TGCAGCGTTGTCACGGGCAATGAGCAGTTCTTC
NA	TRBV6-5	NA	TRBJ1-2	CASSYSVGVSGYTF	TGTGCCAGCAGTTACTCGGTGGGAGTATCTGGCTACACCTTC
NA	TRBV14	TRBD1	TRBJ2-7	CASSRPGQGLYEQYF	TGTGCCAGCAGCCGACCGGGACAGGGCTTATACGAGCAGTACTTC
NA	TRBV29-1	NA	TRBJ2-2	CSAGSTGELFF	TGCAGCGCGGGGTCCACCGGGGAGCTGTTTTTT
NA	TRBV6-1	NA	TRBJ1-5	CASSDLSYSNQPQHF	TGTGCCAGCAGTGATCTGTCTTATAGCAATCAGCCCCAGCATTTT
NA	TRBV2	TRBD2	TRBJ2-2	CASSTGTSGSPDTGELFF	TGTGCCAGCAGTACCGGGACTAGCGGGAGCCCTGACACCGGGGAGCTGTTTTTT
NA	TRBV2	TRBD2	TRBJ2-5	CASSRSGGEETQYF	TGTGCCAGCAGTAGAAGCGGGGGGGAAGAGACCCAGTACTTC
NA	TRBV19	NA	TRBJ1-1	CASSIGMTEAFF	TGTGCCAGTAGCATCGGGATGACTGAAGCTTTCTTT
few	TRBV30	TRBD2	TRBJ2-7	CAWRELGTTDYEQYF	TGTGCCTGGAGGGAGCTCGGGACTACCGACTACGAGCAGTACTTC
NA	TRBV4-1	NA	TRBJ2-1	CASEPLPGLIGPNRFF	TGCGCCAGCGAGCCGTTACCGGGACTCATAGGTCCTAATCGGTTCTTC
once	TRBV9	TRBD2	TRBJ2-2	CASSKSGTTNTGELFF	TGTGCCAGCAGCAAATCCGGGACTACGAACACCGGGGAGCTGTTTTTT
NA	TRBV6-1	TRBD2	TRBJ2-7	CASSVERGPYEQYF	TGTGCCAGCAGTGTGGAGCGGGGACCCTACGAGCAGTACTTC
NA	TRBV7-9	NA	TRBJ2-7	CASSFLIQGGDEQYF	TGTGCCAGCAGCTTTTTGATTCAGGGTGGGGACGAGCAGTACTTC
NA	TRBV18	NA	TRBJ1-6	CASSPVGRYNSPLHF	TGTGCCAGCTCACCGGTTGGTCGGTATAATTCACCCCTCCACTTT
NA	TRBV5-4	TRBD2	TRBJ2-1	CASSWTGGGSSYNEQFF	TGTGCCAGCAGCTGGACTGGCGGGGGGAGCTCCTACAATGAGCAGTTCTTC